These 27 T cell receptor beta chains came from one sample sequenced in a study of T cells in Graves' hyperthyroidism and ophthalmopathy. Amplification targeted TCR beta CDR3 regions from RNA transcripts. Primed by the HTBI set, a first-round RT-PCR was run on the TCR CDR3. TCRdb used MiXCR to reprocess the multiplex PCR reads, holding one entry per CDR3 protein. Among 490,000 or so distinct CDR3 sequences listed, 22% were seen once. Sequenced: blood. The source is a woman in her 70s with Graves' ophthalmopathy.

V gene TRBV19 combines with J gene TRBJ1-2; D perhaps matches TRBD1 (6 bases). Germline loops: CDR1 LNHDA, CDR2 SQIVND (reference sequence). V lost 11 bases and J lost 4, with 11 bases in between. The CDR3 is made up of 11 amino acids. CDR3 sequence reads: CASRGSYGYTF. CDR3 nucleotides: TGTGCCTCCAGGGGCTCCTATGGCTACACCTTC.

This chain joins TRBV4-3 and TRBJ1-2; tentative D call: TRBD1 (6 bases). The ends were cut back, 0 bases at V and 8 bases at J, with 19 bases in the middle. The CDR3 spans 16 residues. Germline CDR1 is LGHNA and CDR2 is YSLEER. The DNA of the CDR3 is TGCGCCAGCAGCCAAGATCCTCTTCGGGGGGACAACGGCTACACCTTC. Amino acids: CASSQDPLRGDNGYTF.

This chain uses TRBV3-1 with TRBJ1-2; 7 bases line up with TRBD1. CDR3 length: 17 residues. Unmatched junction bases numbered 11, after V lost 0 bases and J lost 4 bases. The V gene's germline CDR1 is LGHDT and CDR2 YNNKEL (reference sequence). The CDR3 coding sequence is TGTGCCAGCAGCCAAGATTTGTGGACAGGCGGGTCCTATGGCTACACCTTC. It is translated as CASSQDLWTGGSYGYTF.

This clonotype was observed at least ten times. V and J are TRBV12-3 or TRBV12-4 and TRBJ2-2; TRBD2 might be the D (6 bases). The length of the CDR3 is 14 residues. V lost 6 bases, J lost 3 bases, and 11 bases lay in between. As DNA, the CDR3 is TGTGCCAGCAGGGAGGGACCCTACACCGGGGAGCTGTTTTTT. Amino acids: CASREGPYTGELFF.

This clonotype was found a few times. V gene TRBV6-1 combines with J gene TRBJ2-1; D assignment may be TRBD1 or TRBD2 (5 bases each). This CDR3 comprises 13 residues. The germline V gene encodes CDR1 MNHNS and CDR2 SASEGT. Trimming cost V 5 bases and J 6 bases, with 11 bases left between them. This CDR3 reads CASSPGPANEQFF. CDR3 coding DNA: TGTGCCAGCAGTCCGGGACCGGCCAATGAGCAGTTCTTC.

This clonotype was recorded many times. This sequence joins TRBV7-9 and TRBJ1-1; D remains ambiguous. V shed 5 bases and J shed 0 bases, with 7 bases lying between them. From germline, CDR1 is SEHNR and CDR2 FQNEAQ (reference sequence). CDR3 length: 13 amino acids. CDR3 DNA sequence: TGTGCCAGCAGCAAAACCATGAACACTGAAGCTTTCTTT. This translates into CASSKTMNTEAFF.

This clonotype was seen many times. This chain links TRBV11-1 with TRBJ2-1, with 7 bases identical to TRBD2. Germline CDR1 is SGHAT and CDR2 is FQDESV (reference sequence). The J segment lost 4 bases and the V segment lost 7 bases, leaving 10 bases of the junction unmatched. The CDR3 consists of 15 residues. The CDR3 DNA reads TGTGCCAGCATGTCGGGCAGCGGGAAGTACAATGAGCAGTTCTTC. Its translation: CASMSGSGKYNEQFF.

The J gene is TRBJ2-1, the V gene TRBV5-1, with TRBD2 matching over 10 bases. V shed 0 bases, J shed 7 bases, and the junction held 7 bases outside the gene matches. The CDR3 sequence is 16 residues long. CDR1 and CDR2 from the germline V gene are SGHRS and YFSETQ. The CDR3 reads CASSLVRLAGLNEQFF. Written as DNA, the CDR3 is TGCGCCAGCAGCTTGGTTCGACTAGCGGGCCTTAATGAGCAGTTCTTC.

This clonotype was found once. The germline gene is not matched at one end of the junction; a read error may be the cause. This chain uses TRBV15 with TRBJ2-5; D may be TRBD2 (6 bases). This CDR3 region has 15 residues. CDR1 is LNHNV, CDR2 YYDKDF, per germline (reference sequence). Here the CDR3 DNA reads TGTGCCACCAGCAGAGATGTGGGGGGAGGAGAGACCCAGTGCTTC. This translates into CATSRDVGGGETQCF. Looking up the rest from reference TRBV15 and TRBJ2-5 gives the full variable domain: DAMVIQNPRYQVTQFGKPVTLSCSQTLNHNVMYWYQQKSSQAPKLLFHYYDKDFNNEADTPDNFQSRRPNTSFCFLDIRSPGLGDTAMYLCATSRDVGGGETQCFGPGTRLLVL.

This clonotype was counted many times. The chain joins TRBV20-1 to TRBJ2-1, with D possibly being TRBD2 (6 bases). Trimming took 6 bases from V and 7 from J, leaving 19 bases between them. Germline V gives CDR1 DFQATT, CDR2 SNEGSKA (reference sequence). The CDR3 is 14 residues long. The CDR3 loop is CSAPRDPHVNEQFF. CDR3 DNA sequence: TGCAGTGCCCCGCGGGACCCCCATGTGAATGAGCAGTTCTTC.

The chain recombines TRBV27 with TRBJ1-6; no clear D. The germline V and J ends were trimmed by 4 bases and 0 bases, with 4 bases remaining between them. CDR1 and CDR2 from the germline V gene are MNHEY and SMNVEV (reference sequence). CDR3 size: 14 residues. CDR3 in amino acids: CASSSSSYNSPLHF. The CDR3, as DNA: TGTGCCAGCAGTTCGAGCTCCTATAATTCACCCCTCCACTTT.

This clonotype was picked up a small number of times. This chain links TRBV7-9 with TRBJ2-3; D unresolved. The germline V gene has CDR1 SEHNR and CDR2 FQNEAQ (reference sequence). The length of the CDR3 is 15 residues. V was clipped by 8 bases and J by 0 bases, with 15 bases between them. CDR3 coding DNA: TGTGCCAGCTCCTATCAAGGTCTTAGCACAGATACGCAGTATTTT. Protein: CASSYQGLSTDTQYF.

This clonotype was observed many times. J is TRBJ2-5 and V is TRBV7-9, with 7 bases lining up with TRBD1. The CDR3 consists of 16 residues. With 5 bases clipped from V and 1 base from J, the junction kept 10 bases outside the gene matches. The germline gives CDR1 SEHNR, CDR2 FQNEAQ (reference sequence). The CDR3 here is CASSASGTAFQETQYF. The CDR3 DNA reads TGTGCCAGCAGCGCCTCCGGGACAGCTTTCCAAGAGACCCAGTACTTC.

This clonotype has only a few counts. The chain links TRBV29-1 to TRBJ1-2; D remains ambiguous. The CDR3 has 11 amino acids. V was trimmed by 5 bases and J by 6 bases, leaving 10 bases between them. Per the germline V gene, CDR1 is SQVTM and CDR2 is ANQGSEA. The CDR3 loop reads CSVRDLNGYTF. The DNA for the CDR3 is TGCAGCGTTAGGGATTTGAATGGCTACACCTTC.

The table lists this clonotype with a few counts. The chain carries TRBV12-3 or TRBV12-4 and TRBJ2-4, with D maybe TRBD1 (5 bases). This CDR3 spans 16 amino acids. With 0 bases removed from V and 0 bases from J, the gap between germline ends came to 9 bases. The CDR3: CASSLAGRVAKNIQYF. The CDR3 nucleotides read TGTGCCAGCAGTTTAGCGGGCAGGGTAGCCAAAAACATTCAGTACTTC.

The chain couples TRBV7-2 to TRBJ2-2; D is uncertain. Per germline, CDR1 SGHTA and CDR2 FQGNSA. The germline V and J ends were trimmed by 1 base and 6 bases, with 6 bases remaining between them. The CDR3 is 13 amino acids. CDR3 protein: CASSLVWSGELFF. CDR3 sequence (DNA): TGTGCCAGCAGCTTAGTGTGGTCCGGGGAGCTGTTTTTT.

Worth noting for this clonotype: Since no conserved phenylalanine or tryptophan closes the CDR3, a read error is the likely cause. V and J are TRBV6-1 and TRBJ1-1; TRBD1 matches at 8 bases. J was trimmed by 4 bases and V by 5 bases; bases with no gene match: 6. Per the germline V gene, CDR1 is MNHNS and CDR2 is SASEGT. This CDR3 is built from 14 residues. In DNA form, the CDR3 reads TGTGCCAGCAGTCAGGACAGGGTTGGCACTGAAGCTTTCCTT. It yields the protein CASSQDRVGTEAFL.

This clonotype was found many times. The rearrangement joins TRBV28 to TRBJ2-3, with TRBD1 matching over 7 bases. V was clipped by 7 bases and J by 1 base; unmatched bases: 8. CDR1 and CDR2 from the germline V gene are MDHEN and SYDVKM. This CDR3 is built from 15 residues. The CDR3, as DNA: TGTGCCAGCACCCAACAGGGGCGACGCACAGATACGCAGTATTTT. It translates to CASTQQGRRTDTQYF.

This clonotype was seen more than once but under ten times. The chain uses TRBV11-2 and TRBJ2-7, with a weak D call TRBD2 (6 bases). V was cut by 5 bases and J by 2 bases, with 13 bases left in between. The CDR3 consists of 14 residues. Looked up from germline, CDR1 is SGHAT and CDR2 is FQNNGV. The CDR3 spells CASSIKTRTYEQYF. CDR3 DNA sequence: TGTGCCAGCAGCATCAAGACTAGAACCTACGAGCAGTACTTC.

V is TRBV6-1 and J is TRBJ2-7; D is possibly TRBD1 or TRBD2 (6 bases each). The CDR3 totals 15 residues. V dropped 7 bases and J dropped 3 bases, with 19 bases sitting between them. Germline V gene data show CDR1 as MNHNS and CDR2 as SASEGT. The CDR3 protein is CASTEGGTGIYEQYF. Here the CDR3 DNA reads TGTGCCAGCACCGAAGGGGGGACCGGGATCTACGAGCAGTACTTC.

The chain combines TRBV3-1 with TRBJ2-2, with 9 bases that match TRBD1. J gave up 1 base and V 4 bases, and 4 bases lay outside the gene matches. The CDR3 is 16 residues long. Per germline, CDR1 LGHDT and CDR2 YNNKEL (reference sequence). CDR3 sequence (DNA): TGTGCCAGCAGCCCCGGACAGGGGATGAACACCGGGGAGCTGTTTTTT. Its protein is CASSPGQGMNTGELFF.

In its sample, this clonotype was seen a few times. This chain connects TRBV6-9 to TRBJ1-5, with D possibly being TRBD1 (6 bases). The CDR3 is 14 amino acids. Germline V gene lookup returns CDR1 MNHGY and CDR2 SVAAGI. Trimming removed 3 bases at V and 5 bases at J, with 11 bases between. CDR3 in DNA: TGTGCCAGCAGTTACGGGTCAGGGGATCAGCCCCAGCATTTT. It yields the protein CASSYGSGDQPQHF.

Many counts were recorded for this clonotype. The genes are TRBV27 and TRBJ2-1; 9 positions match TRBD2. The germline CDR1 and CDR2 sequences are MNHEY and SMNVEV (reference sequence). The CDR3 loop spans 15 amino acids. V dropped 5 bases and J dropped 3; count of bases not matched to a gene: 5. The CDR3 DNA is TGTGCCAGCAGTCGCGGGACTAGCAGCTACAATGAGCAGTTCTTC. This sequence encodes CASSRGTSSYNEQFF.

V usage is TRBV6-1 and J usage is TRBJ2-1; 9 bases agree with TRBD1. Trimming took 6 bases from V and 8 from J; bases not matched to a gene: 17. Looked up from germline, CDR1 is MNHNS and CDR2 is SASEGT. CDR3 length: 17 amino acids. The DNA for the CDR3 is TGTGCCAGCAGATCCCCCTACGGGACAGGGATTCCCGATGAGCAGTTCTTC. Its translation is CASRSPYGTGIPDEQFF.

This clonotype was counted at least ten times. The chain carries TRBV7-2 and TRBJ2-7; tentative D call: TRBD1 (6 bases). This CDR3 region has 15 residues. Trimming cost V 4 bases and J 9 bases, with 22 bases left between them. The germline gives CDR1 SGHTA, CDR2 FQGNSA. This chain's CDR3 is CASSYRQAAGFGQYF. DNA for the CDR3: TGTGCCAGCAGCTATCGACAGGCCGCAGGCTTCGGGCAGTACTTC.

The chain combines TRBV6-6 with TRBJ2-2; 9 nucleotides align to TRBD1. V lost 2 bases to trimming and J lost 4 bases; unmatched junction nucleotides: 2. Germline V gene sequence: CDR1 MNHNY, CDR2 SVGAGI (reference sequence). This CDR3 comprises 15 residues. The CDR3 DNA reads TGTGCCAGCAGTTACGGGACAGGGCTCACCGGGGAGCTGTTTTTT. Amino acids: CASSYGTGLTGELFF.

This clonotype occurred a few times. The DNA for the CDR3 is TGTGCCAGCAGTATACTACAGGATTGCCAGTACTTC. Translating it yields CASSILQDCQYF. This chain links TRBV28 with TRBJ2-5; D might be TRBD1 (5 bases). Germline V gene data show CDR1 as MDHEN and CDR2 as SYDVKM. The CDR3 consists of 12 residues. The germline V and J ends were trimmed by 5 bases and 10 bases, with 14 bases remaining between them. Drawing the rest from reference TRBV28 and TRBJ2-5, the complete variable domain is DVKVTQSSRYLVKRTGEKVFLECVQDMDHENMFWYRQDPGLGLRLIYFSYDVKMKEKGDIPEGYSVSREKKERFSLILESASTNQTSMYLCASSILQDCQYFGPGTRLLVL.